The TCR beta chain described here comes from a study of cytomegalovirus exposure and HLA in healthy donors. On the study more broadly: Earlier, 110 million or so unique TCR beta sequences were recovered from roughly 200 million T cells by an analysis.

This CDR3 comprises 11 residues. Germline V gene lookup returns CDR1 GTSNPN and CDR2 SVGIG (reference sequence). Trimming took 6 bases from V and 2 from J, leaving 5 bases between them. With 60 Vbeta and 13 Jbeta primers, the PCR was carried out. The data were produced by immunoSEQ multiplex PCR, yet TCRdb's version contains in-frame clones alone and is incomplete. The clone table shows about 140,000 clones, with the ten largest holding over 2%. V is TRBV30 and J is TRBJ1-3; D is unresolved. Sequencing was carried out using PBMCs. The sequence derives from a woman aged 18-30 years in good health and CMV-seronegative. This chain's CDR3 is CACGAGNTIYF. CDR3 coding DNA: TGTGCCTGCGGAGCTGGAAACACCATATATTTT.